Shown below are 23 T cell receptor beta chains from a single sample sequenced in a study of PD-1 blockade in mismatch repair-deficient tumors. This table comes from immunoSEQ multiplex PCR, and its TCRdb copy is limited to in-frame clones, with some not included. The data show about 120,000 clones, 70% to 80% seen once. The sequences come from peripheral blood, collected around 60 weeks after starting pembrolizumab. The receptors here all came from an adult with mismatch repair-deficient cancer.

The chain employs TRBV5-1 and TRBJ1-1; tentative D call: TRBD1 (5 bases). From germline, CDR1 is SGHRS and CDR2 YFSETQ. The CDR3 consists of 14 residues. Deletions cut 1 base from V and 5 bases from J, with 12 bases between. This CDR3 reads CASSLPAQGTEAFF. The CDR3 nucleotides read TGCGCCAGCAGCTTGCCAGCCCAGGGTACTGAAGCTTTCTTT.

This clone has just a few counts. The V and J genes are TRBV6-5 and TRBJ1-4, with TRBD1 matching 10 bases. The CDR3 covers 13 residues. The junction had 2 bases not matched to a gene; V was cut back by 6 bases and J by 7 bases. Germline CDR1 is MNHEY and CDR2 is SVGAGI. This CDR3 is CASRTGGLEKLFF. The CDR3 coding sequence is TGTGCCAGCAGGACAGGGGGCCTTGAAAAACTGTTTTTT.

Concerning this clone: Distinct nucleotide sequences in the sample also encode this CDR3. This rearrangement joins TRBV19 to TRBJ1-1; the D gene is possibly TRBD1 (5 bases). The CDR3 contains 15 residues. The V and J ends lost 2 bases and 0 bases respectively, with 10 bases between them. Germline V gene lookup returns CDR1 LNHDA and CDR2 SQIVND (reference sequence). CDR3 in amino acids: CASSISGSMNTEAFF. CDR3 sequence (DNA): TGTGCCAGTAGTATATCAGGGAGCATGAACACTGAAGCTTTCTTT.

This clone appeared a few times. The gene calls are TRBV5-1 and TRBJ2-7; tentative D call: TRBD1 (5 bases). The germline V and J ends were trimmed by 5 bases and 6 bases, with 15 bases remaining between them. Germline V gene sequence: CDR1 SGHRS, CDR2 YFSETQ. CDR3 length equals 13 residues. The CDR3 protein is CASRPDDGAEQYF. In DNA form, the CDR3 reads TGCGCCAGCAGACCTGACGATGGGGCCGAGCAGTACTTC.

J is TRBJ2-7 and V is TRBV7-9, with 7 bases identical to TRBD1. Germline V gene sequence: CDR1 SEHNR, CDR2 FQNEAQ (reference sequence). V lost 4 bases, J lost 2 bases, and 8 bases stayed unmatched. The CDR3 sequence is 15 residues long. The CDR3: CASSSTGTEPYEQYF. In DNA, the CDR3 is TGTGCCAGCAGCTCTACCGGGACAGAACCCTACGAGCAGTACTTC.

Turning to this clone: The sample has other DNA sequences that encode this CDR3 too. The CDR3 bases are TGCGCCAGCAGCTTGGCCTACAATGAGCAGTTCTTC. This gives the protein CASSLAYNEQFF. This sequence joins TRBV5-1 and TRBJ2-1, with no clear D. The ends were cut back, 0 bases at V and 2 bases at J, with 0 bases in the middle. The CDR3 loop spans 12 amino acids. The germline CDR1 and CDR2 sequences are SGHRS and YFSETQ.

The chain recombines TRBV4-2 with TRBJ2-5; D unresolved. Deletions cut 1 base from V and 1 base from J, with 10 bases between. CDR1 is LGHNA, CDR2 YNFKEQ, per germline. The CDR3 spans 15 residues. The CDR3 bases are TGTGCCAGCAGCCAAGCTCAGGACCTCCAAGAGACCCAGTACTTC. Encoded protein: CASSQAQDLQETQYF.

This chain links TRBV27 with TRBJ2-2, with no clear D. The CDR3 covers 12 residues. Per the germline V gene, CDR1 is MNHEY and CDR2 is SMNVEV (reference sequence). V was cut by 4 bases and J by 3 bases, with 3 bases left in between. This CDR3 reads CASSSYTGELFF. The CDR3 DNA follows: TGTGCCAGCAGTTCCTACACCGGGGAGCTGTTTTTT.

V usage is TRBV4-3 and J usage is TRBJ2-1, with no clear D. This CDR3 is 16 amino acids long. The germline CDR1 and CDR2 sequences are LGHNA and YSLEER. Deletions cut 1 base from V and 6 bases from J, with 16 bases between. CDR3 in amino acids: CASSQVNGSRVNEQFF. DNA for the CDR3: TGCGCCAGCAGCCAAGTAAACGGATCGCGTGTCAATGAGCAGTTCTTC.

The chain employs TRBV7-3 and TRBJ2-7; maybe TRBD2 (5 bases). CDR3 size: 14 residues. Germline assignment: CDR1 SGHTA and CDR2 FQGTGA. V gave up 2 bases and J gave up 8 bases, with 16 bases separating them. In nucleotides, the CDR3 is TGTGCCAGCAGCTTAGGAGGTCAGAGGTCTCAGCAGTACTTC. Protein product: CASSLGGQRSQQYF.

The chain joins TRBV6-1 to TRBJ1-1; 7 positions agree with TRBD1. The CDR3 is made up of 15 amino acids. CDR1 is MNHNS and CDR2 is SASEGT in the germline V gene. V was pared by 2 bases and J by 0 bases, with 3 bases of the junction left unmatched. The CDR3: CASSELTGVNTEAFF. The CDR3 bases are TGTGCCAGCAGTGAACTCACAGGGGTGAACACTGAAGCTTTCTTT.

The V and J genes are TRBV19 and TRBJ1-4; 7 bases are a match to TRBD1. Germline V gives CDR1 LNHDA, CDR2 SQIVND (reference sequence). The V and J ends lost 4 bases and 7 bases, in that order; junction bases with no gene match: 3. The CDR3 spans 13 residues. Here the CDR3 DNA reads TGTGCCAGTAGTAACAGGGGCGGTGAAAAACTGTTTTTT. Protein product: CASSNRGGEKLFF.

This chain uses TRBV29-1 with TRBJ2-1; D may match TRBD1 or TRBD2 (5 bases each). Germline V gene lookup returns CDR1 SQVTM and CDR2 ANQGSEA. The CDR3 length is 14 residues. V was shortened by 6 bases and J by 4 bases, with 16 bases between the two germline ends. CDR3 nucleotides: TGCAGCGTCTCATCCGGGACGGAGTACAATGAGCAGTTCTTC. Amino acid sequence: CSVSSGTEYNEQFF.

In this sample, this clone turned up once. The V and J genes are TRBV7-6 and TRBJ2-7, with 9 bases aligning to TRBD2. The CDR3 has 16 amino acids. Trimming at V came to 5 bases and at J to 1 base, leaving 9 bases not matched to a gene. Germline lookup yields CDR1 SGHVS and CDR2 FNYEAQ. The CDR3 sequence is CASSQEGLAASYEQYF. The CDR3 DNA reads TGTGCCAGCAGCCAAGAGGGACTAGCTGCTTCCTACGAGCAGTACTTC.

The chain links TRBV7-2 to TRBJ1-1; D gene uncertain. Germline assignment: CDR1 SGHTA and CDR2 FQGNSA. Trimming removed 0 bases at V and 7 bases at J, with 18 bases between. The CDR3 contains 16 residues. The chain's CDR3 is CASSLALPLLGVEAFF. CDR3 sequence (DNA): TGTGCCAGCAGCTTAGCGCTACCTCTTCTCGGGGTTGAAGCTTTCTTT.

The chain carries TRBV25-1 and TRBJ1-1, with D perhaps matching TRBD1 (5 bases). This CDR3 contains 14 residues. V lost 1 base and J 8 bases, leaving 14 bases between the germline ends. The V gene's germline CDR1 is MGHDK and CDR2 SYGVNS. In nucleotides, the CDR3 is TGTGCCAGCAGTGAATTGGGTATCCGGGGGGAAGCTTTCTTT. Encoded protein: CASSELGIRGEAFF.

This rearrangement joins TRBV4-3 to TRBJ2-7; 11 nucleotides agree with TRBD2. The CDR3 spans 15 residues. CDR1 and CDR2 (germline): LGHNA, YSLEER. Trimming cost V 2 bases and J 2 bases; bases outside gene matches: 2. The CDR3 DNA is TGCGCCAGCAGCCAACTAGCGGGAGGAACCTACGAGCAGTACTTC. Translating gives CASSQLAGGTYEQYF.

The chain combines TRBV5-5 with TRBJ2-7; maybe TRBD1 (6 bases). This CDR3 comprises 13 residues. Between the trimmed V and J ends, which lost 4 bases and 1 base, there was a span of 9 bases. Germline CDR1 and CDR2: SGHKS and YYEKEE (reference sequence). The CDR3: CASSPDRSYEQYF. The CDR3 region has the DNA TGTGCCAGCAGCCCCGACAGGTCCTACGAGCAGTACTTC.

CDR3 amino acids: CASRRTGGDGSYNEQFF. CDR3 in DNA: TGTGCCAGTAGACGCACAGGGGGGGACGGGTCCTACAATGAGCAGTTCTTC. The genes are TRBV19 and TRBJ2-1; the D gene is possibly TRBD1 (8 bases). The CDR3 is made up of 17 amino acids. Germline CDR1 is LNHDA and CDR2 is SQIVND (reference sequence). Deletions cut 6 bases from V and 1 base from J, with 19 bases between.

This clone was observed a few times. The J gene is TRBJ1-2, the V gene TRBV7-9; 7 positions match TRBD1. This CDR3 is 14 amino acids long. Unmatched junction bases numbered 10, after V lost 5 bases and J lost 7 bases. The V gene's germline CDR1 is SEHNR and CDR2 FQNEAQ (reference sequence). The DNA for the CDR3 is TGTGCCAGCAGCAAGGGTGACAGGGCTTTTGGCTACACCTTC. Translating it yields CASSKGDRAFGYTF.

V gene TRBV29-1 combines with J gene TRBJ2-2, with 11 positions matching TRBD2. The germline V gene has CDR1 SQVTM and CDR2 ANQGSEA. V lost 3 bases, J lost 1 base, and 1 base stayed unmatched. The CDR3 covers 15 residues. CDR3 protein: CSVDTSGRNTGELFF. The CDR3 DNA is TGCAGCGTTGATACTAGCGGGAGGAACACCGGGGAGCTGTTTTTT.

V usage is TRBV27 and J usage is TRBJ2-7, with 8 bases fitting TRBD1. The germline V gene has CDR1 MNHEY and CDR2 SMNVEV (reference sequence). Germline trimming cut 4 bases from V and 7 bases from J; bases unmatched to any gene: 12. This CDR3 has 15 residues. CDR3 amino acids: CASSYSGGALTEQYF. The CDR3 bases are TGTGCCAGCAGTTACTCAGGGGGCGCCCTGACAGAGCAGTACTTC.

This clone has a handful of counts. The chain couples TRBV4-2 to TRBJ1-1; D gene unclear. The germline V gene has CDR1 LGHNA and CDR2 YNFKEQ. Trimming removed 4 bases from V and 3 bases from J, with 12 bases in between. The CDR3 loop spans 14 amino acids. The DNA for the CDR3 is TGTGCCAGCAGCCCCTCCGGACCAGACACTGAAGCTTTCTTT. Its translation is CASSPSGPDTEAFF.